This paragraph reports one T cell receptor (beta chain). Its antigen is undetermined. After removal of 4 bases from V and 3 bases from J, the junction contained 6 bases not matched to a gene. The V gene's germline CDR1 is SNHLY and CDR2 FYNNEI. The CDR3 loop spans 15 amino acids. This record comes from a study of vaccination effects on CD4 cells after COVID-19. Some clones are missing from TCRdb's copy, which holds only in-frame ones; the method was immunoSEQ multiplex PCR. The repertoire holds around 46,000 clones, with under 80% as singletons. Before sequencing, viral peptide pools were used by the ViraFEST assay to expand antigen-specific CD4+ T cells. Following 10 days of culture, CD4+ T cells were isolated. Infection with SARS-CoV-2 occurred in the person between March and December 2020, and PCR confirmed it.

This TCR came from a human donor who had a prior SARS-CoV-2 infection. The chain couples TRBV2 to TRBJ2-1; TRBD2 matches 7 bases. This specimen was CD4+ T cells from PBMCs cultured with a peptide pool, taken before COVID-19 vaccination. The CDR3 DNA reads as TGTGCCAGCAGTGCTGAACTAGCGAGCTACAATGAGCAGTTCTTC. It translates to CASSAELASYNEQFF.